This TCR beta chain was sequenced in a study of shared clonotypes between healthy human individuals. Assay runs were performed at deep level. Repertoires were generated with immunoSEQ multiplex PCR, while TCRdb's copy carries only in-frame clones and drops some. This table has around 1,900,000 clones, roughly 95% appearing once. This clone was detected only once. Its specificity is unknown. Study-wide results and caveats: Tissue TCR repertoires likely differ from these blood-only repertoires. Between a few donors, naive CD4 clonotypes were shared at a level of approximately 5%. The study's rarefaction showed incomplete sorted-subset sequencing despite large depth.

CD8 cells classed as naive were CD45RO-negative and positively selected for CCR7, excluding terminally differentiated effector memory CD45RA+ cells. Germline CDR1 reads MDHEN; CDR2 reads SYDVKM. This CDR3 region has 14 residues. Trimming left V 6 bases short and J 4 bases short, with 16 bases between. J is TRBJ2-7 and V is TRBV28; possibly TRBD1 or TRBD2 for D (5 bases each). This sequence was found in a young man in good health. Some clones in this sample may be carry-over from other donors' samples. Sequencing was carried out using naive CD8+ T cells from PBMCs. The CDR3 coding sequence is TGTGCCAGCAGCAACCCGGGACCCAGATACGAGCAGTACTTC. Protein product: CASSNPGPRYEQYF. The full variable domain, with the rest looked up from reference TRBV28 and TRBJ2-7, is DVKVTQSSRYLVKRTGEKVFLECVQDMDHENMFWYRQDPGLGLRLIYFSYDVKMKEKGDIPEGYSVSREKKERFSLILESASTNQTSMYLCASSNPGPRYEQYFGPGTRLTVT.